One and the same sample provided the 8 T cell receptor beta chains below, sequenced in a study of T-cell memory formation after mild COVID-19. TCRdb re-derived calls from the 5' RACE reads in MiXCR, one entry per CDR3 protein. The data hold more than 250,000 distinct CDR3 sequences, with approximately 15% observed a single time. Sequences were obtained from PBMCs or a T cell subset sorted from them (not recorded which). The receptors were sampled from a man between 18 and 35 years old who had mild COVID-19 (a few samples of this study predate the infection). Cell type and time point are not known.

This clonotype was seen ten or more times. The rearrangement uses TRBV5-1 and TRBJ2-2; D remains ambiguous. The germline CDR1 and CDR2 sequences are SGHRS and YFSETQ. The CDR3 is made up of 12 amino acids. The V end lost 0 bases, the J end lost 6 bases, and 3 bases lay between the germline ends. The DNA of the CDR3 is TGCGCCAGCAGCTTGGACGCCGGGGAGCTGTTTTTT. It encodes CASSLDAGELFF.

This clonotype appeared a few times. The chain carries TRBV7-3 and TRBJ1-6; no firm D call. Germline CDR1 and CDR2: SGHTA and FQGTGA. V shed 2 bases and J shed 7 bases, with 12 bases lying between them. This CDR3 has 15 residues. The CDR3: CASSLRVGWNSPLHF. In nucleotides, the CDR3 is TGTGCCAGCAGCTTACGAGTTGGGTGGAATTCACCCCTCCACTTT.

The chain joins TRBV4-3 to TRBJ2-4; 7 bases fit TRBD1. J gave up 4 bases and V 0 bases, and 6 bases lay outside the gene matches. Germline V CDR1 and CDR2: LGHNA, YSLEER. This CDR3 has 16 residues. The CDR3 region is CASSQEGATGKNIQYF. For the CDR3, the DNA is TGCGCCAGCAGCCAAGAAGGCGCGACAGGGAAAAACATTCAGTACTTC.

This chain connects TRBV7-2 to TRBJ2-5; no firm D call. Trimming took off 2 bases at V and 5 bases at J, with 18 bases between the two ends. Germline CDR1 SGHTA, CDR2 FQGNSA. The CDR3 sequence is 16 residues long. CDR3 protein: CASSLIRGSFWETQYF. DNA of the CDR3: TGTGCCAGCAGCTTAATACGTGGTTCGTTCTGGGAGACCCAGTACTTC.

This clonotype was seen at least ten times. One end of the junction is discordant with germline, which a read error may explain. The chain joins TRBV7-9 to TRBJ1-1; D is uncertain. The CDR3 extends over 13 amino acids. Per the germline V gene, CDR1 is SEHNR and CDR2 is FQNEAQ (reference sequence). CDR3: CASSLVGNTEAFF. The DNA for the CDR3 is TGCGCCAGCAGCTTGGTGGGGAACACTGAAGCTTTCTTT.

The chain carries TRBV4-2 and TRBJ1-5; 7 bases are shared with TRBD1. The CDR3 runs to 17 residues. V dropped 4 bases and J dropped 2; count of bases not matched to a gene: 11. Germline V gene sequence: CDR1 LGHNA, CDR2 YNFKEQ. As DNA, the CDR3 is TGTGCCAGCAGCCTCTATGAGGGGGCGCGGGGCAATCAGCCCCAGCATTTT. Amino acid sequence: CASSLYEGARGNQPQHF.

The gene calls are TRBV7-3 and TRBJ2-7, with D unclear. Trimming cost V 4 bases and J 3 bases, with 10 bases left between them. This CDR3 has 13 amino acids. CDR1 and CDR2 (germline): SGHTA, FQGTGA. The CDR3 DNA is TGTGCCAGCAGCTCTTACGAGAGCTACGAGCAGTACTTC. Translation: CASSSYESYEQYF.

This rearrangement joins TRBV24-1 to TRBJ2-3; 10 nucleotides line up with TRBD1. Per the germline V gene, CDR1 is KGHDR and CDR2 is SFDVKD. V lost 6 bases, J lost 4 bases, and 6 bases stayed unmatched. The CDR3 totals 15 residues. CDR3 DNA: TGTGCCACCAGTCCGGGACAGGGGAGGGCAGATACGCAGTATTTT. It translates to CATSPGQGRADTQYF.